This entry is about one T cell receptor beta chain. The sample belongs to a study of blood T cell repertoires in COVID-19. Study-level information: Material from acute and convalescent COVID-19 was sourced from the United States, Italy and Spain.

The authors' processing: Reference gene primer amplification yielded estimated nucleated cell counts. TCRdb's table, derived via immunoSEQ multiplex PCR, lists solely in-frame clones and lacks some. V, J and clone size are taken as reported in that table, and D and trimming were inferred from the DNA itself. The sample carries 55,000 to 80,000 clones, roughly 90% recorded once. Trimming pared 4 bases from V and 0 bases from J, leaving 17 bases between. The germline V gene has CDR1 SGHVS and CDR2 FNYEAQ. This CDR3 is 17 amino acids long. J is TRBJ2-3 and V is TRBV7-6; a weak D match, TRBD2 (6 bases). The source of this sequence is a woman aged 60-75 years with acute or convalescent COVID-19. Sequencing was carried out using peripheral blood. The CDR3 protein is CASSSGDRLPSTDTQYF. CDR3 sequence (DNA): TGTGCCAGCAGCTCGGGAGACAGACTACCTAGCACAGATACGCAGTATTTT.